The 13 T cell receptor beta chains in this list originate from one sample, sequenced in a study of type 1 and type 2 diabetes patients. Amplification started from genomic DNA. Multiplex PCR with 30 forward and 13 reverse primers amplified the TCR beta CDR3. TCRdb redid the calling of the multiplex PCR reads with MiXCR, one entry per CDR3 protein. The sample records about 290,000 distinct CDR3 sequences, around 47% being singletons. Material for sequencing was peripheral blood mononuclear cells (PBMCs). These receptors all stem from a man younger than 30 with type 2 diabetes.

The V call is TRBV6-6, the J call TRBJ1-2; 12 nucleotides align to TRBD1. The ends lost 6 bases at V and 6 bases at J; junction bases unmatched: 8. This CDR3 comprises 15 residues. CDR1 is MNHNY and CDR2 is SVGAGI in the germline V gene (reference sequence). The CDR3 protein is CASSWAGTGGDGYTF. CDR3 in DNA: TGTGCCAGCAGCTGGGCCGGGACAGGGGGCGATGGCTACACCTTC.

The chain is built from TRBV24-1 and TRBJ1-1; no firm D call. The germline CDR1 and CDR2 sequences are KGHDR and SFDVKD. Trimming pared 4 bases from V and 0 bases from J, leaving 5 bases between. The CDR3 is 13 residues long. The CDR3 nucleotides are TGTGCCACCAGTGACAGTCTGAACACTGAAGCTTTCTTT. Translated: CATSDSLNTEAFF.

This clonotype was recorded a few times. This sequence joins TRBV28 and TRBJ2-7, with 8 nucleotides matching TRBD2. Per germline, CDR1 MDHEN and CDR2 SYDVKM. V gave up 7 bases and J gave up 1 base; unmatched junction bases: 9. The CDR3 sequence is 15 residues long. CDR3 DNA sequence: TGTGCCAGCACCCTAAGCGGGAGTCCGTCCTACGAGCAGTACTTC. Translating it yields CASTLSGSPSYEQYF.

This sequence joins TRBV7-3 and TRBJ2-5, with D maybe TRBD1 (5 bases). This CDR3 contains 13 residues. Germline assignment: CDR1 SGHTA and CDR2 FQGTGA. Trimming shortened V by 5 bases and J by 5 bases, and 12 bases separated the two germline ends. The DNA of the CDR3 is TGTGCCAGCAGCCCCCAGGCAGGGGAGACCCAGTACTTC. Encoded protein: CASSPQAGETQYF.

The CDR3 protein is CSARAPPGYTF. CDR3 in DNA: TGCAGTGCTAGAGCCCCCCCGGGCTACACCTTC. This sequence joins TRBV20-1 and TRBJ1-2, with D hard to call. Germline V gene data show CDR1 as DFQATT and CDR2 as SNEGSKA (reference sequence). Trimming took off 1 base at V and 8 bases at J, with 8 bases between the two ends. The CDR3 has 11 residues.

This clonotype was seen a handful of times. The chain combines TRBV6-5 with TRBJ2-7; D not certain. The CDR3 covers 15 residues. V was cut by 0 bases and J by 0 bases, with 9 bases left in between. CDR1 MNHEY and CDR2 SVGAGI come from the germline V gene. The CDR3 DNA is TGTGCCAGCAGTTACTCAACGCTGAGCTCCTACGAGCAGTACTTC. Translation gives CASSYSTLSSYEQYF.

There are a few counts of this clonotype. The chain couples TRBV2 to TRBJ2-1; D ambiguous. Trimming removed 6 bases from V and 0 bases from J, with 9 bases in between. Germline V gives CDR1 SNHLY, CDR2 FYNNEI. CDR3 length: 14 residues. The DNA of the CDR3 is TGTGCCAGCAGAGAGGATCCCTCCTACAATGAGCAGTTCTTC. Translated: CASREDPSYNEQFF.

This clonotype was found once. Because the CDR3 is missing its conserved closing phenylalanine or tryptophan, this is likely a read error. The V call is TRBV27, the J call TRBJ1-6; D may be TRBD1 (5 bases). Per germline, CDR1 MNHEY and CDR2 SMNVEV (reference sequence). With 5 bases removed from V and 8 bases from J, the gap between germline ends came to 13 bases. The CDR3 runs to 14 residues. The DNA of the CDR3 is TGTGCCAGCAGTGTGGGACGCTTCGATTCACCCCTCCACCTT. Translating it yields CASSVGRFDSPLHL.

The chain is built from TRBV5-1 and TRBJ2-7; D may be TRBD2 (5 bases). The CDR3 is made up of 13 amino acids. The ends were cut back, 4 bases at V and 7 bases at J, with 15 bases in the middle. Looked up from germline, CDR1 is SGHRS and CDR2 is YFSETQ. This chain's CDR3 is CASSGSATGEQYF. In DNA, the CDR3 is TGCGCCAGCAGCGGGTCGGCGACGGGAGAGCAGTACTTC.

V gene TRBV3-2 combines with J gene TRBJ2-2; TRBD1, as called in the table, went unchecked against the DNA. TRBV3-2 is shown as a pseudogene. There are 14 residues in the CDR3. In DNA form, the CDR3 reads TGTGCCAGCAACCGGGGGGTGGGCACCGGGGAGCTGTTTTTT. This codes for CASNRGVGTGELFF.

This clonotype has more than one count but fewer than ten. J is TRBJ1-1 and V is TRBV10-2; 7 nucleotides match TRBD1. The germline V gene encodes CDR1 WSHSY and CDR2 SAAADI. The trim removed 7 bases at V and 1 base at J, leaving 6 bases unmatched. The CDR3 length is 14 residues. The DNA of the CDR3 is TGCGCCAGCAATCTACAGGGGAGGAACACTGAAGCTTTCTTT. Its protein is CASNLQGRNTEAFF.

Remarks on this clonotype: This clone may be a read error of a much larger clone one base away. The chain couples TRBV14 to TRBJ2-5, with D perhaps given as TRBD1 or TRBD2 (5 bases each). Germline CDR1 is SGHDN and CDR2 is FVKESK. This CDR3 is built from 20 residues. In DNA, the CDR3 is TGTGCCGGCAGCCAAGAACCAGACACTGGGGCAGCGCTGAGGGCGGAGACCCAGTACTTC. Amino acids: CAGSQEPDTGAALRAETQYF.

The chain uses TRBV29-1 and TRBJ2-3; maybe TRBD2 (6 bases). CDR3 length equals 19 residues. Germline CDR1 reads SQVTM; CDR2 reads ANQGSEA. Trimming pared 4 bases from V and 2 bases from J, leaving 28 bases between. As DNA, the CDR3 is TGCAGCGTTGTAGGTGGGGTCGGGAGCGCGTTACCAACCACAGATACGCAGTATTTT. This gives the protein CSVVGGVGSALPTTDTQYF.